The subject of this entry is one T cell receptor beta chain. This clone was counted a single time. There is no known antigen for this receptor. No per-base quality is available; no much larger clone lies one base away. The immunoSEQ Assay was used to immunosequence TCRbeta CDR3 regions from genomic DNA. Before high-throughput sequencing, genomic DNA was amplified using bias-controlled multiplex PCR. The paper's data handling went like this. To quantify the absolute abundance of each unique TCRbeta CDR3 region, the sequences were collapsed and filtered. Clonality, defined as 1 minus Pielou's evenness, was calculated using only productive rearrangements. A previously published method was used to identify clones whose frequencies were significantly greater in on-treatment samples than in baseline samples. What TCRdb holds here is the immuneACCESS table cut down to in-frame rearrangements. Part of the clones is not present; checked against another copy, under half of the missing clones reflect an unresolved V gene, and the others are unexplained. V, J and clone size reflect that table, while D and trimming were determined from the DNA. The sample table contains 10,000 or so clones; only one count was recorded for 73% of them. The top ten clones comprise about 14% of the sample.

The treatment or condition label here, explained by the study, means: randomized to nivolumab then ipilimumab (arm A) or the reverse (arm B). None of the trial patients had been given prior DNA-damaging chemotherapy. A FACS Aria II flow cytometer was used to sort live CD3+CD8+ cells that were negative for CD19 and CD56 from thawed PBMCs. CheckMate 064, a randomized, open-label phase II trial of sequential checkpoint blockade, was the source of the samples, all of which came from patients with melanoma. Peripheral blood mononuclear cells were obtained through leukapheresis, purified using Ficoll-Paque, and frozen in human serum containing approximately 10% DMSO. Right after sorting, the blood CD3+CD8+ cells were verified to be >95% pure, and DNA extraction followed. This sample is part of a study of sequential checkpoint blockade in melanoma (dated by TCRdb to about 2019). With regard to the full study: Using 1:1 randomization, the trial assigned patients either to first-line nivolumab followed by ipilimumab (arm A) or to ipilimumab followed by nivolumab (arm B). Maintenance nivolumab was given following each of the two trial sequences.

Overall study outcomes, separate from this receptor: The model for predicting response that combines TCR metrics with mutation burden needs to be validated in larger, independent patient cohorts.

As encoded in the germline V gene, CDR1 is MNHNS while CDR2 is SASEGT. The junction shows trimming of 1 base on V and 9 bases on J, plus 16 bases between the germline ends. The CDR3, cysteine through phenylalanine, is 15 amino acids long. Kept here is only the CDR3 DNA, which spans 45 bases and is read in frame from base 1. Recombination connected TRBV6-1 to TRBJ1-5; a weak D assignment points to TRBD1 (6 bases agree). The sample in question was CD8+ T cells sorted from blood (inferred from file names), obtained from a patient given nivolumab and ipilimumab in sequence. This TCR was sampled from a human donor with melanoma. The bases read TGTGCCAGCAGTGAAGAGTATGAAGGGGGTACGCCCCAGCATTTT. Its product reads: CASSEEYEGGTPQHF.